This T cell receptor beta chain emerged from a study of blood T cells in healthy people across ages. Isolated per sample were at least 6.5 million PBMCs. A J-beta primer mix and a sample-barcoded 5' primer were used in a second PCR of roughly 7 to 12 cycles. From the 5' RACE reads, TCRdb called clonotypes with MiXCR, one entry per CDR3 protein. The data hold over 1.5 million distinct CDR3 sequences, with around 48% observed a single time. The table lists this clonotype with many counts. At one boundary the junction diverges from the germline segment, which might be a read error. The CDR3 extends over 13 amino acids. Germline loops: CDR1 SGHRS, CDR2 YFSETQ.

The source material was blood. V is TRBV5-1 and J is TRBJ1-2; 11 nucleotides agree with TRBD1. The sequence was obtained from a woman aged 40 to 50 in good health. The CDR3 nucleotides are TGTGCCAGCAGTGGGGACAGGGGGTATGGCTACACCTTC. This encodes CASSGDRGYGYTF. The variable domain in full, completed from reference TRBV5-1 and TRBJ1-2, reads KAGVTQTPRYLIKTRGQQVTLSCSPISGHRSVSWYQQTPGQGLQFLFEYFSETQRNKGNFPGRFSGRQFSNSRSEMNVSTLELGDSALYLCASSGDRGYGYTFGSGTRLTVV.